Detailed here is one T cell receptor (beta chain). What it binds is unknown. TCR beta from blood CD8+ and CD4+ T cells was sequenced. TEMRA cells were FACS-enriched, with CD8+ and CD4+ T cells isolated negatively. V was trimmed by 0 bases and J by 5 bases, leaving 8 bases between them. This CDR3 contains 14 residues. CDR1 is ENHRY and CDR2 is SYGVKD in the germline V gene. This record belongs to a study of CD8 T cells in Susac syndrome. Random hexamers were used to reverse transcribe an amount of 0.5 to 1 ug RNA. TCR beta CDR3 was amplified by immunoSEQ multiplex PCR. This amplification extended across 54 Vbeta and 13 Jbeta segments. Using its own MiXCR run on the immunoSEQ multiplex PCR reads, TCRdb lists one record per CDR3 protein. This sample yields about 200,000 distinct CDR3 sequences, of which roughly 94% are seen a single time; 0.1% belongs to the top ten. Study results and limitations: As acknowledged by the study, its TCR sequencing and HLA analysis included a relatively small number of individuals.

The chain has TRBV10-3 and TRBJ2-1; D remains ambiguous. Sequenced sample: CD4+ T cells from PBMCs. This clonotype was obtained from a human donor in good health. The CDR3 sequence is CAISESLGDNEQFF. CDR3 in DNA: TGTGCCATCAGTGAGTCGCTCGGCGACAATGAGCAGTTCTTC.